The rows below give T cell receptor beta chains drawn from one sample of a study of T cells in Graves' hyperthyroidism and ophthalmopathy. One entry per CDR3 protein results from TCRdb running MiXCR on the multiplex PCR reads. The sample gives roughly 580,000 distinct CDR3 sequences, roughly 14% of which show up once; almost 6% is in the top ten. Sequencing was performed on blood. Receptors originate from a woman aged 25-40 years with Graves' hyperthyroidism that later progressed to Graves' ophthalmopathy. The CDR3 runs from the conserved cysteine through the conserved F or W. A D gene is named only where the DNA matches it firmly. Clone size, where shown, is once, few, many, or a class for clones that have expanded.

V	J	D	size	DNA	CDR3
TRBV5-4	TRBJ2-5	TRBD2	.	TGTGCCAGCAGCTTGGCTGGATCCTTACTAGCGGGAGGGGGGACCCAGTACTTC	CASSLAGSLLAGGGTQYF
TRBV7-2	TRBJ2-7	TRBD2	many	TGTGCCAGCAGCCGTGTAAGGACTAGTGACATCGTGGGGGACCAAGAGCAGTACTTC	CASSRVRTSDIVGDQEQYF
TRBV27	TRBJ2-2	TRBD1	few	TGTGCCAGCAGCTACGACAGGGTCGCGAACACCGGGGAGCTGTTTTTT	CASSYDRVANTGELFF
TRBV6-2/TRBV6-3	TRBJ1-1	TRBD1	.	TGTGCCAGCAGGGACCGAGGGGGCGCCGGGGCTGAAGCTTTCTTT	CASRDRGGAGAEAFF
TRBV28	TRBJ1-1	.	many	TGTGCCAGCAGTCCAGCAACAGGGTTCGACACTGAAGCTTTCTTT	CASSPATGFDTEAFF
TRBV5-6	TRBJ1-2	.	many	TGTGCCAGCAGCTCGACGACAGCGACCTATGGCTACACCTTC	CASSSTTATYGYTF
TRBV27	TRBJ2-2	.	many	TGTGCCAGCAGTTTTAGCGGGAACACCGGGGAGCTGTTTTTT	CASSFSGNTGELFF
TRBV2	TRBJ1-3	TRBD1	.	TGTGCCAGCAGTGTCAGTGTGGACAGGGGGTCAACTGGAAACACCATATATTTT	CASSVSVDRGSTGNTIYF
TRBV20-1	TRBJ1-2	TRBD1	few	TGCAGTGCTAAACAGGGGAAAGCTGGCTACACCTTC	CSAKQGKAGYTF
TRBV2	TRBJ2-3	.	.	TGTGCCAGCAGCTGGGGGTCCGGGGGCACAGATACGCAGTATTTT	CASSWGSGGTDTQYF
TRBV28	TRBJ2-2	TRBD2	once	TGTGCCAGCAGGGAAGGGACTAGCGGGAGGGTCGGGGAGCTGTTTTTT	CASREGTSGRVGELFF
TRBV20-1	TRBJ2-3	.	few	TGCAGTGCTAGAATCTGGAGCACAGATACGCAGTATTTT	CSARIWSTDTQYF
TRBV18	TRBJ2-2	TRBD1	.	TGTGCCAGCTCACCGCCGGGACAGGGGTCGAACACCGGGGAGCTGTTTTTT	CASSPPGQGSNTGELFF
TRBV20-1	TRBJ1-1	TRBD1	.	TGCAGTGCTGGGCGGGGACAGATGAACACTGAAGCTTTCTTT	CSAGRGQMNTEAFF
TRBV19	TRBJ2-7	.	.	TGTGCCAGTAGTACACAACGGAGCGCCCTTGGGGAGCAGTACTTC	CASSTQRSALGEQYF
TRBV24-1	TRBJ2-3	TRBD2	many	TGTGCCACCAGTCGGGGGGGACAAAGCACAGATACGCAGTATTTT	CATSRGGQSTDTQYF
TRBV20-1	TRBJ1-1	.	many	TGCAGTGCTAGAGAGCCCACAGGGTACTTGAACACTGAAGCTTTCTTT	CSAREPTGYLNTEAFF